One and the same sample provided the 26 T cell receptor beta chains below, sequenced in a study of blood T cell repertoires in COVID-19. Method: immunoSEQ multiplex PCR; TCRdb's copy keeps in-frame clones and lacks some. Counted here are tens of thousands of clones, over 75% occurring once; the ten biggest clones make up around 3.6%. The sample was peripheral blood. The receptors shown here come from a human donor in a cohort sampled during active COVID-19.

The chain links TRBV6-5 to TRBJ2-7, with a possible D match to TRBD2 (6 bases). The germline CDR1 and CDR2 sequences are MNHEY and SVGAGI. V shed 4 bases and J shed 0 bases, with 16 bases lying between them. There are 16 residues in the CDR3. The CDR3 spells CASSSILAGDSYEQYF. DNA of the CDR3: TGTGCCAGCAGTTCGATACTAGCTGGGGACTCCTACGAGCAGTACTTC.

The chain links TRBV16 to TRBJ2-3; TRBD2 agrees at 7 bases. The CDR3 is made up of 15 amino acids. From germline, CDR1 is KGHSY and CDR2 FQNENV. The trim removed 0 bases at V and 4 bases at J, leaving 4 bases unmatched. DNA for the CDR3: TGTGCCAGCAGCCAATCGTCGACTAGCTCAGATACGCAGTATTTT. This encodes CASSQSSTSSDTQYF. Using reference TRBV16 and TRBJ2-3 for the parts outside the CDR3, the full variable domain is GEEVAQTPKHLVRGEGQKAKLYCAPIKGHSYVFWYQQVLKNEFKFLISFQNENVFDETGMPKERFSAKCLPNSPCSLEIQATKLEDSAVYFCASSQSSTSSDTQYFGPGTRLTVL.

The chain uses TRBV28 and TRBJ1-5; 9 positions match TRBD1. Germline-derived CDR1 and CDR2 are MDHEN and SYDVKM. This CDR3 is built from 17 residues. Trimming took 1 base from V and 3 from J; bases not matched to a gene: 7. For the CDR3, the DNA is TGTGCCAGCAGTTTATCAGGACAGGGGCCCTACAATCAGCCCCAGCATTTT. Translating gives CASSLSGQGPYNQPQHF.

As DNA, the CDR3 is TGCGCCAGCAGCAGCCGGAGGAATGAGCAGTTCTTC. It codes for CASSSRRNEQFF. The chain links TRBV5-1 to TRBJ2-1; tentative D call: TRBD2 (5 bases). CDR1 and CDR2 (germline): SGHRS, YFSETQ. This CDR3 is 12 amino acids long. The ends were cut back, 4 bases at V and 7 bases at J, with 9 bases in the middle.

This rearrangement joins TRBV7-2 to TRBJ2-1, with D possibly TRBD2 on 5 matching bases. Trimming took off 6 bases at V and 7 bases at J, with 13 bases between the two ends. This CDR3 contains 13 residues. Germline V gives CDR1 SGHTA, CDR2 FQGNSA. This CDR3 reads CASRLGLLNEQFF. CDR3 nucleotides: TGTGCCAGCAGACTCGGACTGCTGAATGAGCAGTTCTTC.

The chain couples TRBV7-2 to TRBJ2-5; the match to TRBD2 covers 10 bases. The CDR3 spans 16 residues. V lost 5 bases to trimming and J lost 4 bases; unmatched junction nucleotides: 10. Germline V gene sequence: CDR1 SGHTA, CDR2 FQGNSA. The chain's CDR3 is CASSPRVLAGGETQYF. CDR3 nucleotide sequence: TGTGCCAGCAGCCCAAGGGTCTTAGCGGGAGGAGAGACCCAGTACTTC.

This clone occurred a few times. The J gene is TRBJ2-7, the V gene TRBV19, with 7 nucleotides matching TRBD2. V dropped 1 base and J dropped 1; count of bases not matched to a gene: 4. This CDR3 has 15 residues. Germline V gives CDR1 LNHDA, CDR2 SQIVND (reference sequence). The CDR3, as DNA: TGTGCCAGTAGTATAGCAGGCGGGAGTTCCTACGAGCAGTACTTC. It yields the protein CASSIAGGSSYEQYF.

The chain links TRBV10-1 to TRBJ2-3, with 11 bases matching TRBD2. The germline gives CDR1 WNHNN, CDR2 SYGVQD (reference sequence). CDR3 length: 16 residues. Trimming cost V 2 bases and J 4 bases; bases outside gene matches: 5. CDR3 in amino acids: CASSETSGSSADTQYF. The CDR3 coding sequence is TGCGCCAGCAGTGAGACTAGCGGGAGTTCGGCAGATACGCAGTATTTT.

The genes are TRBV27 and TRBJ1-1, with unresolved D. Germline V gives CDR1 MNHEY, CDR2 SMNVEV (reference sequence). V lost 2 bases, J lost 1 base, and 11 bases lay in between. The CDR3 runs to 15 residues. CDR3 loop: CASSLSLRGNTEAFF. The CDR3 DNA reads TGTGCCAGCAGTTTAAGTCTACGGGGGAACACTGAAGCTTTCTTT.

The V and J genes are TRBV10-3 and TRBJ2-7; perhaps TRBD1 as D (5 bases). The CDR3 is made up of 13 amino acids. Germline CDR1 reads ENHRY; CDR2 reads SYGVKD. The ends were cut back, 9 bases at V and 0 bases at J, with 12 bases in the middle. CDR3 in amino acids: CAIAGINSYEQYF. In DNA form, the CDR3 reads TGTGCCATAGCAGGGATTAACTCCTACGAGCAGTACTTC.

The V and J genes are TRBV14 and TRBJ1-6, with 7 positions matching TRBD1. Germline V gene data show CDR1 as SGHDN and CDR2 as FVKESK. There are 15 residues in the CDR3. Germline trimming cut 0 bases from V and 8 bases from J; bases unmatched to any gene: 4. CDR3 nucleotide sequence: TGTGCCAGCAGCCAAGACCGGACAGGCGATTCACCCCTCCACTTT. Protein: CASSQDRTGDSPLHF.

This clone appeared once. The chain recombines TRBV28 with TRBJ2-5; maybe TRBD1 (5 bases). Looked up from germline, CDR1 is MDHEN and CDR2 is SYDVKM. V shed 2 bases and J shed 3 bases, with 13 bases lying between them. This CDR3 is 15 amino acids long. The CDR3 region has the DNA TGTGCCAGCAGTTTAAGCGCCAGGGCAAAAGAGACCCAGTACTTC. Translating gives CASSLSARAKETQYF.

V and J are TRBV4-1 and TRBJ1-2; D is uncertain. Between the trimmed V and J ends, which lost 3 bases and 5 bases, there was a span of 10 bases. This CDR3 comprises 13 residues. The germline V gene encodes CDR1 MGHRA and CDR2 YSYEKL. The CDR3 protein is CASSHGLGYGYTF. Written as DNA, the CDR3 is TGCGCCAGCAGCCACGGACTAGGATATGGCTACACCTTC.

There are a few counts of this clone. V is TRBV5-1 and J is TRBJ1-5; TRBD1 is a possible D gene (5 bases). The germline V and J ends were trimmed by 4 bases and 5 bases, with 10 bases remaining between them. CDR1 and CDR2 (germline): SGHRS, YFSETQ. This CDR3 comprises 13 residues. The CDR3 is CASSLTVDQPQHF. The DNA of the CDR3 is TGCGCCAGCAGCCTGACAGTTGATCAGCCCCAGCATTTT.

The rearrangement links TRBV19 to TRBJ2-6, with D possibly TRBD2 on 5 matching bases. The CDR3 consists of 15 residues. Germline loops: CDR1 LNHDA, CDR2 SQIVND (reference sequence). Trimming shortened V by 5 bases and J by 0 bases, and 8 bases separated the two germline ends. This CDR3 reads CASSLGISGANVLTF. DNA for the CDR3: TGTGCCAGTAGTCTCGGGATCTCTGGGGCCAACGTCCTGACTTTC.

The chain carries TRBV7-2 and TRBJ2-4; 9 bases are shared with TRBD1. The CDR3 loop spans 14 amino acids. Germline CDR1 is SGHTA and CDR2 is FQGNSA. The junction had 6 bases not matched to a gene; V was cut back by 5 bases and J by 7 bases. CDR3 nucleotides: TGTGCCAGCAGCCCTGGGACAGGGATGAACATTCAGTACTTC. As protein: CASSPGTGMNIQYF.

The chain recombines TRBV4-2 with TRBJ2-5, with 9 positions matching TRBD1. After removal of 3 bases from V and 3 bases from J, the junction contained 5 bases not matched to a gene. The CDR3 runs to 15 residues. Germline V CDR1 and CDR2: LGHNA, YNFKEQ. This CDR3 reads CASSQEDRGEETQYF. CDR3 in DNA: TGTGCCAGCAGCCAGGAAGACAGGGGGGAAGAGACCCAGTACTTC.

This chain joins TRBV5-6 and TRBJ2-1; D uncertain. Germline CDR1 is SGHDT and CDR2 is YYEEEE. The CDR3 is 14 amino acids. Trimming stripped 2 bases from V and 0 bases from J, with 6 bases between. CDR3 residues: CASSLPSSYNEQFF. CDR3 nucleotides: TGTGCCAGCAGCTTACCTAGCTCCTACAATGAGCAGTTCTTC.

The chain is built from TRBV20-1 and TRBJ2-5; no clear D gene. Germline CDR1 is DFQATT and CDR2 is SNEGSKA (reference sequence). This CDR3 is built from 11 residues. Trimming stripped 0 bases from V and 7 bases from J, with 6 bases between. The CDR3 nucleotides are TGCAGTGCTAGAGATCTTCGGACCCAGTACTTC. This encodes CSARDLRTQYF.

The rearrangement uses TRBV5-6 and TRBJ2-7; 7 bases line up with TRBD1. Trimming cost V 4 bases and J 3 bases; bases outside gene matches: 1. This CDR3 comprises 12 residues. CDR1 SGHDT and CDR2 YYEEEE come from the germline V gene. The CDR3 reads CASSQGVYEQYF. Written as DNA, the CDR3 is TGTGCCAGCAGCCAGGGGGTCTACGAGCAGTACTTC.

The chain recombines TRBV5-1 with TRBJ2-1; 8 nucleotides line up with TRBD2. The CDR3 runs to 16 residues. Per germline, CDR1 SGHRS and CDR2 YFSETQ. J lost 9 bases, V lost 4 bases, and 15 bases had no gene match. The CDR3 DNA is TGCGCCAGCAGCGATGCCGGGACTAGGGCTCCCGGTGAGCAGTTCTTC. As protein: CASSDAGTRAPGEQFF.

This rearrangement joins TRBV13 to TRBJ2-3, with 12 bases aligning to TRBD2. CDR1 is PRHDT, CDR2 FYEKMQ, per germline (reference sequence). CDR3 length: 15 residues. V shed 5 bases, J shed 3 bases, and the junction held 3 bases outside the gene matches. In DNA form, the CDR3 reads TGTGCCAGCAGCCCCGGACTAGCGGGGACAGATACGCAGTATTTT. Translation: CASSPGLAGTDTQYF.

DNA of the CDR3: TGTGCCAGCAGTTCCAGACAGGGGGCGAGGGAGCAGTACTTC. Its protein is CASSSRQGAREQYF. The chain couples TRBV6-2 or TRBV6-3 to TRBJ2-7; the match to TRBD1 covers 10 bases. The V gene end was trimmed by 4 bases and the J gene end by 7 bases; junction bases not matched to a gene: 7. The CDR3 covers 14 residues. Germline CDR1 MNHEY, CDR2 SVGEGT.

The chain uses TRBV27 and TRBJ1-3; unclear D gene. CDR1 and CDR2 (germline): MNHEY, SMNVEV (reference sequence). Trimming stripped 2 bases from V and 0 bases from J, with 14 bases between. The CDR3 is 17 amino acids. The chain's CDR3 is CASSLRGVGRSGNTIYF. The CDR3 DNA reads as TGTGCCAGCAGTTTACGGGGAGTCGGCCGCTCTGGAAACACCATATATTTT.

The gene calls are TRBV9 and TRBJ2-5, with a tentative D call TRBD2 (6 bases). The CDR3 totals 15 residues. Germline CDR1 is SGDLS and CDR2 is YYNGEE. With 3 bases removed from V and 3 bases from J, the gap between germline ends came to 15 bases. CDR3 loop: CASSEGTFLKETQYF. The CDR3 DNA reads TGTGCCAGCAGCGAAGGGACTTTTCTTAAAGAGACCCAGTACTTC.

The rearrangement links TRBV7-9 to TRBJ1-1, with TRBD1 as a possible D gene (5 bases). V lost 5 bases and J lost 1, with 11 bases in between. CDR3 length: 14 residues. Germline lookup yields CDR1 SEHNR and CDR2 FQNEAQ (reference sequence). The CDR3 protein is CASSPGRGNTEAFF. CDR3 in DNA: TGTGCCAGCAGCCCAGGGAGGGGGAACACTGAAGCTTTCTTT.